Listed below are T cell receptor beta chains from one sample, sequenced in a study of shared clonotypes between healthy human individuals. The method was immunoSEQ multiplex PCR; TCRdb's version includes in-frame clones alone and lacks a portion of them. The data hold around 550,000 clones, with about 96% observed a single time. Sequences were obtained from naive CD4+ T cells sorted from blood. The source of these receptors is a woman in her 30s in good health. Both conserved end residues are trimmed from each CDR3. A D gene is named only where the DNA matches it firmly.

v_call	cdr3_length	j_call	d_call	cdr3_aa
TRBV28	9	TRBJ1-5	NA	ASSLSQPQH
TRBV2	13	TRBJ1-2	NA	ASTSWGRGVYGYT
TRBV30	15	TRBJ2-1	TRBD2	AWSGFLTSGGSNEQF
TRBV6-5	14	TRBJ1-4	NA	ASSYSMPATNEKLF
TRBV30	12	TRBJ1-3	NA	AWRDKGSGNTIY
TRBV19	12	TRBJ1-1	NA	ASSGGPKGAEAF
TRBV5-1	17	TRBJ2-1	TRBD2	ASSFFTSGSPLTYNEQF
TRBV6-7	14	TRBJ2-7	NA	ASRADSGIKTYEQY
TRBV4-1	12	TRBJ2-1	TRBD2	ASSRLLAGEEQF
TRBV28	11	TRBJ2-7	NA	ASSFLERYEQY
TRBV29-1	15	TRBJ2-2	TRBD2	SVGGLAGEGDTGELF
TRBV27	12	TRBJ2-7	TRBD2	ASKRAGGPGEQY
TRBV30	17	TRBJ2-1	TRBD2	AWSVGLAGVPSSYNEQF
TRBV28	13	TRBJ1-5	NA	ASSLLQGINQPQH
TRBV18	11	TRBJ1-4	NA	ASSPGQEEKLF
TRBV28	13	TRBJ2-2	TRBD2	ASSFRGGEPGELF
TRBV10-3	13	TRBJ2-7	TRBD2	AIRGQRREHYEQY
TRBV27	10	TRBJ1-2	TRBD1	ASSRQGYGYT
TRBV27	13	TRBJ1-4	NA	ASRKQGNRGEKLF
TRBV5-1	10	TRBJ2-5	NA	ASSPGGETQY
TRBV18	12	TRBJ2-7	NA	ASSRVSSSYEQY
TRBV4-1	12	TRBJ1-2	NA	ASSQVREKYGYT
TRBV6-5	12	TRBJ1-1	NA	ASRYRVRDTEAF
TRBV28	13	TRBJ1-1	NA	ASTTTGRLNTEAF
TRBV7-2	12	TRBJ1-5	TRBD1	ASSLSGGEKPQH
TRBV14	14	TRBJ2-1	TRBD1	ASSQDDRATYNEQF
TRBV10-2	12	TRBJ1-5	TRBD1	ASSNRGSNQPQH
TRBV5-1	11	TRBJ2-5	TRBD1	ASSPDREETQY
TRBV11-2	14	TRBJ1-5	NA	ASSPGGGAFNQPQH
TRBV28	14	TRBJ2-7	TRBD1	ASSQGADPRAYEQY
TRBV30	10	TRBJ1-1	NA	ARRVLGTEAF
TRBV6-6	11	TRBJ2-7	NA	ASSQQGSYEQY
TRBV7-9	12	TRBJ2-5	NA	ASSEQGPQETQY
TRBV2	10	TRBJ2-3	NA	ASSVRGATQY
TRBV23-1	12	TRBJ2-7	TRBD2	ASSHRGRAYEQY
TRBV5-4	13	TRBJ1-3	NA	ASSLGGNSGNTIY
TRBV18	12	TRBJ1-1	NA	ASSQTREGTEAF
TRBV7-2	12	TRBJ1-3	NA	ASSLDSSGNTIY
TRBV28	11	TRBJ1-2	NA	ASTAGQHYGYT
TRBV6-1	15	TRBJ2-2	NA	ASSETLQGSNTGELF
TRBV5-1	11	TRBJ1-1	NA	ASSLDGYTEAF
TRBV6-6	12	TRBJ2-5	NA	ASSYVTYQETQY
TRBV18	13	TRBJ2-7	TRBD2	ASSPEDGRALERY
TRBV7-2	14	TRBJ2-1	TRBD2	ASSSSGSFSYNEQF
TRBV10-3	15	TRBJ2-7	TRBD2	AISGGLAGLISYEQY
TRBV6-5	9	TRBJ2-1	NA	ASSVGNEQF
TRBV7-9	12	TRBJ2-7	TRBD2	ATQRGGSSYEQY
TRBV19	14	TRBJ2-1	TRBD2	ASSIARTSGYNEQF
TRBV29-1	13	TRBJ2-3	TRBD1	SVERQGAVGDTQY
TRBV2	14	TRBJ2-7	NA	ASSEALSGPPGEQY
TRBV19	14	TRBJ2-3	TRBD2	ASRGTSGRATDTQY
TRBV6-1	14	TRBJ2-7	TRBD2	ASSEAGTSGSYEQY
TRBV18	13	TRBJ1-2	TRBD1	ASSPRDRGNYGYT
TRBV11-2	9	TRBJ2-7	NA	ASSLFHEQY
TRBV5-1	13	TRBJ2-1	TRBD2	ASSVGLAGDNEQF
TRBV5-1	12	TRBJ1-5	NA	ASSPDPSRQPQH
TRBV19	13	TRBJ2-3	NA	ASSFGQGFTDTQY
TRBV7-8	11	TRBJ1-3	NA	ASSLAGTNTIY